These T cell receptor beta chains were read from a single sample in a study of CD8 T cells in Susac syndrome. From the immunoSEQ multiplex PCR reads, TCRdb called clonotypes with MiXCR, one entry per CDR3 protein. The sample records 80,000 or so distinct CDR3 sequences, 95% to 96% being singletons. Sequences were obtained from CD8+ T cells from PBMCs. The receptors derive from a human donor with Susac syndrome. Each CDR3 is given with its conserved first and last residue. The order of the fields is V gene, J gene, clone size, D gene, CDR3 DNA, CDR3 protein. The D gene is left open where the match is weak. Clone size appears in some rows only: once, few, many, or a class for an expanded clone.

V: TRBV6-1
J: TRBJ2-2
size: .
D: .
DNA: TGTGTTACGCTACAGGCTGGGATCGGGGAGCTGTTTTTT
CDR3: CVTLQAGIGELFF

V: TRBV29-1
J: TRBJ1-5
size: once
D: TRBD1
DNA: TGCAGCGTGTCGGACAGGGAACCATATAGCAATCAGCCCCAGCATTTT
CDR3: CSVSDREPYSNQPQHF

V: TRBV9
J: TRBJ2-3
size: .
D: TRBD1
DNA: TGTGCCAGCAGCCCATACCCGGGACAGGCAGCGGATACGCAGTATTTT
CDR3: CASSPYPGQAADTQYF

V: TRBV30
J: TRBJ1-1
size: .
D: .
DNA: TGTGCCTGGGGAAGGAACACTGAAGCTTTCTTT
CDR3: CAWGRNTEAFF

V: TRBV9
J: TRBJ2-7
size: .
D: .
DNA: TGTGCCAGCAGCCCCGCAGATAGCGGCCTCTACGAGCAGTACTTC
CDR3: CASSPADSGLYEQYF

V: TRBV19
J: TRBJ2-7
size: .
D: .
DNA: TGTGCCAGTCGGGCGGTAGTGGACTCTTCCTACGAGCAGTACTTC
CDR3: CASRAVVDSSYEQYF

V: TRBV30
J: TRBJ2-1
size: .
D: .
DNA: TGTGCCTGGGGAAACAATGAGCAGTTCTTC
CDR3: CAWGNNEQFF

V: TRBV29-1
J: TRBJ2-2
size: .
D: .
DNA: TGCAGCGGGGGGACTCTCAACACCGGGGAGCTGTTTTTT
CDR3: CSGGTLNTGELFF

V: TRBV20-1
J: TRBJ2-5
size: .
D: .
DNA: TGCAGTGCTAGAGGGGGGGACTTTGTAGAGCAAGAGACCCAGTACTTC
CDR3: CSARGGDFVEQETQYF

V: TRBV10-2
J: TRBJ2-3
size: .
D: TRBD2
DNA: TGCGCCAGCATCTCAAAGGGACTAGCCACAGATACGCAGTATTTT
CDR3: CASISKGLATDTQYF

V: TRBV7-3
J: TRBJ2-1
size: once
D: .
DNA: TGTGCCAGCAGCACGGACCCTAGTGGGGATGAGCAGTTCTTC
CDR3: CASSTDPSGDEQFF

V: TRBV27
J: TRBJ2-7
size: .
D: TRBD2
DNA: TGTGCCAGCAGTCCCCTAGCGGCGAGCTCCTACGAGCAGTACTTC
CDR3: CASSPLAASSYEQYF

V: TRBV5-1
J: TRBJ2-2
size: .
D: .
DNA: TGCGCCAGCAGCTTAGAGGAAGGCCACACCGGGGAGCTGTTTTTT
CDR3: CASSLEEGHTGELFF

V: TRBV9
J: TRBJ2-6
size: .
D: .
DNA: TGTGCCAGCAGCGTAAAGGGGCAGGGGGCCAACGTCCTGACTTTC
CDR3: CASSVKGQGANVLTF

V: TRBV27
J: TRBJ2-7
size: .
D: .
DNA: TGTGCCAGCACCCCACTTGAGCGCTACGAGCAGTACTTC
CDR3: CASTPLERYEQYF

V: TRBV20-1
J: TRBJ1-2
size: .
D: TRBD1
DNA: TGCAGCGTAAAGAAGGGGGCAGGCGATGGCTACACCTTC
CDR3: CSVKKGAGDGYTF

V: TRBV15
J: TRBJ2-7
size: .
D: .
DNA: TGTGCCACCAGCGGAGTTGGGATGCCGAGTCCCTACGAGCAGTACTTC
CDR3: CATSGVGMPSPYEQYF

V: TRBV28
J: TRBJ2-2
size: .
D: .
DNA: TGTGCCAGCAGTCCGTTGGAAAGCGGGAACACCGGGGAGCTGTTTTTT
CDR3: CASSPLESGNTGELFF

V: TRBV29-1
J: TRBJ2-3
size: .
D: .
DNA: TGCAGCGTTGAAGGTTTCGCGGACAACGTCAGGCTACTCACAGATACGCAGTATTTT
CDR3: CSVEGFADNVRLLTDTQYF

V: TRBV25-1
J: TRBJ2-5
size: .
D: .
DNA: TGTGCCAGCAGTGAATATACGGGGATTCAAGAGACCCAGTACTTC
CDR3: CASSEYTGIQETQYF

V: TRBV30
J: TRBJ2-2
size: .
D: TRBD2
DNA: TGTGCCTGGAGTACCGGGACTAGCGGGACCGGGGAGCTGTTTTTT
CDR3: CAWSTGTSGTGELFF

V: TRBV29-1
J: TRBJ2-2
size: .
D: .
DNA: TGCAGCGGGGAAGTTCCTAACACCGGGGAGCTGTTTTTT
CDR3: CSGEVPNTGELFF

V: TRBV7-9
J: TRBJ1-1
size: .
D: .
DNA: TGTGCCAGCAGTACGGACGGGAACACTGAAGCTTTCTTT
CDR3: CASSTDGNTEAFF

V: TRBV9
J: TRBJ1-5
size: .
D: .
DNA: TGTGCCAGCAGCGTAGACGGGGTGCGGCAGCCCCAGCATTTT
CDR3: CASSVDGVRQPQHF

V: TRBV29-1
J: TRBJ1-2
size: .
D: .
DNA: TGCAGCGTTGATGAGGGGCAGTGGGGCTACACCTTC
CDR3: CSVDEGQWGYTF

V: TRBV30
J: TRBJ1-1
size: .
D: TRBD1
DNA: TGTGCCTGGAGTCCTTTCGACAGGGGGAACACTGAAGCTTTCTTT
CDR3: CAWSPFDRGNTEAFF

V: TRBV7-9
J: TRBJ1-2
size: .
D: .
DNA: TGTGCCAGCAGCTTAGAAGACAGGATCTATGGCTACACCTTC
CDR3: CASSLEDRIYGYTF

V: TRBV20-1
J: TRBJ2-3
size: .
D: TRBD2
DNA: TGCAGTGCTAGGGACTCTTGGCGGGAGCGCACAGATACGCAGTATTTT
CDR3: CSARDSWRERTDTQYF

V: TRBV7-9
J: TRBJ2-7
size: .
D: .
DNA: TGTGCCAGCAGCCCTAACAGCGAACTCTCCTACGAGCAGTACTTC
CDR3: CASSPNSELSYEQYF

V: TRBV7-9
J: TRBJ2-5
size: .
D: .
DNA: TGTGCCAGCAGCTCCGGGAACCAAGAGACCCAGTACTTC
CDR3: CASSSGNQETQYF